This T cell receptor beta chain was retrieved from a study of blood T cell repertoires in COVID-19. Some clones are missing from TCRdb's copy, which holds only in-frame ones; the method was immunoSEQ multiplex PCR. The table has roughly 81,000 clones, around 80% seen once. Germline CDR1 is MDHEN and CDR2 is SYDVKM. Trimming took 3 bases from V and 4 from J; bases not matched to a gene: 8. The CDR3 extends over 16 amino acids. The origin of this receptor is a man aged 60 to 69 with acute or convalescent COVID-19. The chain uses TRBV28 and TRBJ2-1; 8 bases are shared with TRBD2. Sequencing input: peripheral blood. Here the CDR3 DNA reads TGTGCCAGCAGTTTTCCCACTAGCGGCAATTACAATGAGCAGTTCTTC. As protein: CASSFPTSGNYNEQFF.